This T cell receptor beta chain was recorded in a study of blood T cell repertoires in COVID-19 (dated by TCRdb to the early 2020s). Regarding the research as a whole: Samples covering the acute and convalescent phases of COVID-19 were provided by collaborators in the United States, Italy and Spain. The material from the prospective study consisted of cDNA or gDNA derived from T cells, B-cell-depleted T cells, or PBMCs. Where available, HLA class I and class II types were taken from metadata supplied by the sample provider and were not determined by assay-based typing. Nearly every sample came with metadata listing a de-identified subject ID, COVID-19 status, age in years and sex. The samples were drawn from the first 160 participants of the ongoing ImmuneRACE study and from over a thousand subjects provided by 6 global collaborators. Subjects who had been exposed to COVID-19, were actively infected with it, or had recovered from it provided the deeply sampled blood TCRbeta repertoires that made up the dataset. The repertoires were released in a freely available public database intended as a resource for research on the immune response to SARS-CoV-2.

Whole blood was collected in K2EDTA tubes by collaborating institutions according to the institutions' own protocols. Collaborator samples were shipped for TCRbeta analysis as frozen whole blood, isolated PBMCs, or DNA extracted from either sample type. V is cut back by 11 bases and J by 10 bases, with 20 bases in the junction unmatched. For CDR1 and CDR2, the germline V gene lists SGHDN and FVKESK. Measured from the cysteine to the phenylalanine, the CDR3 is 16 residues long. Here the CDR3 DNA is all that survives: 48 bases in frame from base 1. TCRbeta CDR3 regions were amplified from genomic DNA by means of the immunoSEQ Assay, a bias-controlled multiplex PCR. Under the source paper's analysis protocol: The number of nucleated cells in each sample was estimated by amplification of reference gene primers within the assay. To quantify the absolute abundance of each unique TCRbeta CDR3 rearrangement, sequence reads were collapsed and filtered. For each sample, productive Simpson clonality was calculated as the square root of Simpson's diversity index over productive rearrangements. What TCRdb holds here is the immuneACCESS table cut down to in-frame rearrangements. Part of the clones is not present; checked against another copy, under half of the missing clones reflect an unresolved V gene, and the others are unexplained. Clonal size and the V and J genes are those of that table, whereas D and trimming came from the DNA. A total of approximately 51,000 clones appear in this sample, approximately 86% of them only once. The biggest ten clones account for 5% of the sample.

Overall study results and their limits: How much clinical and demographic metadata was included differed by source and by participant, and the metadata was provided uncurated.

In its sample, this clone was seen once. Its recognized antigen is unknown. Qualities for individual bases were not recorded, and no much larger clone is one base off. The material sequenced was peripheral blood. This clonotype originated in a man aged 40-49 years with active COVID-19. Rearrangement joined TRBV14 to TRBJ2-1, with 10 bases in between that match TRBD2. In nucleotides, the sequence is TGTGCCTCTCAGTCGGGCGCCAGCGGGAGGGCCGGAGAGCAGTTCTTC. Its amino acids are CASQSGASGRAGEQFF.